This paragraph reports one T cell receptor (beta chain). In the authors' methods: Cell counts per sample came from amplifying reference gene primers. Method: immunoSEQ multiplex PCR; TCRdb's copy keeps in-frame clones and lacks some. V and J calls and clone size follow that table, whereas D and trimming were derived from the DNA. The sample has around 140,000 clones; about four fifths are singletons. This specimen comes from a study of blood T cell repertoires in COVID-19. Turning to the study itself: Nucleic acid was either cDNA or gDNA, and it came from T cells, B-cell-depleted T cells, or PBMCs.

Germline assignment: CDR1 SGHVS and CDR2 FNYEAQ. After removal of 5 bases from V and 7 bases from J, the junction contained 10 bases not matched to a gene. CDR3 length: 15 residues. The clonotype comes from a human donor in a cohort sampled during active COVID-19. The sample comprised peripheral blood. The chain carries TRBV7-6 and TRBJ2-2, with 7 bases aligning to TRBD1. This CDR3 is CASSPPGTDVGELFF. The CDR3 DNA is TGTGCCAGCAGCCCTCCCGGGACAGACGTCGGGGAGCTGTTTTTT.